This T cell receptor (beta chain) was sequenced during a study of post-analysis software for immune sequencing data. Regarding the study as a whole: Several TRBV segments (TRBV5-6, TRBV5-1 and TRBV20-1 among them) occurred more frequently in patients than in controls. Samples from a shared batch, those prepared together, strongly co-clustered by F measure.

About this clonotype itself: Its target is unknown.

The authors incorporated unique molecular identifiers into the TCR beta cDNA libraries. TCRdb ran MiXCR on the PCR reads and lists one entry per CDR3 protein. The sample consists of fewer than 850,000 distinct CDR3 sequences, roughly 27% of them appearing once. This CDR3 is built from 15 residues. V was pared by 0 bases and J by 6 bases, with 12 bases between. Per germline, CDR1 LGHNA and CDR2 YSLEER. The J gene is TRBJ1-5, the V gene TRBV4-3; D might be TRBD1 (5 bases). Sample: blood. The receptor comes from a girl under 18 with multiple sclerosis. CDR3 region: CASSQDRGAGQPQHF. The CDR3 nucleotides read TGCGCCAGCAGCCAAGATCGGGGCGCGGGTCAGCCCCAGCATTTT.